This entry lists 25 T cell receptor beta chains sequenced from one sample in a study of molecular identifiers for immune sequencing clone quantification. Using its own MiXCR run on the PCR reads, TCRdb lists one record per CDR3 protein. The table lists approximately 680,000 distinct CDR3 sequences, 25% of them singletons. The sequenced sample consisted of naive CD8+ T cells from blood, with Jurkat cell RNA spiked in. Subset meaning: FACS-sorted CD8+CD4-CCR7+CD45RA+ naive T cells. The receptor set was obtained from a human donor in good health. Some libraries in this study had Jurkat cell RNA spiked in.

In its sample, this clonotype was seen many times. The chain recombines TRBV3-1 with TRBJ2-6; 8 bases align to TRBD2. V gave up 4 bases and J gave up 2 bases; unmatched junction bases: 7. This CDR3 comprises 17 residues. The germline V gene has CDR1 LGHDT and CDR2 YNNKEL (reference sequence). CDR3 in amino acids: CASSRSGAGTGANVLTF. The CDR3, as DNA: TGTGCCAGCAGCCGTAGCGGGGCCGGGACTGGGGCCAACGTCCTGACTTTC.

V gene TRBV9 combines with J gene TRBJ2-3, with D hard to call. Trimming took off 0 bases at V and 1 base at J, with 6 bases between the two ends. Germline CDR1 reads SGDLS; CDR2 reads YYNGEE. The CDR3 totals 14 residues. The CDR3 DNA sequence: TGTGCCAGCAGCGTAGGCCTCCGCACAGATACGCAGTATTTT. This gives the protein CASSVGLRTDTQYF.

This clonotype showed up many times. The CDR3 sequence: CASSLAGTGGTEAFF. Written as DNA, the CDR3 is TGTGCCAGCAGCTTAGCTGGGACAGGGGGGACTGAAGCTTTCTTT. This rearrangement joins TRBV11-2 to TRBJ1-1, with TRBD1 identical over 11 bases. The CDR3 extends over 15 amino acids. CDR1 and CDR2 (germline): SGHAT, FQNNGV. Unmatched junction bases numbered 3, after V lost 1 base and J lost 5 bases.

Comment on this clonotype: A much larger clone is a single base away; this may be a read error. This chain joins TRBV25-1 and TRBJ1-4, with 10 bases aligning to TRBD1. Trimming cost V 1 base and J 5 bases; bases outside gene matches: 7. This CDR3 is 17 amino acids long. Looked up from germline, CDR1 is MGHDK and CDR2 is SYGVNS. In DNA, the CDR3 is TGTGCCAGCAGTGAATCCCGAGGACAGGGGGGGAATGAAAAACTGTTTTTT. This codes for CASSESRGQGGNEKLFF.

This clonotype has at least ten counts. This chain joins TRBV20-1 and TRBJ1-1; D possibly corresponds to TRBD1 (6 bases). CDR1 is DFQATT, CDR2 SNEGSKA, per germline (reference sequence). Trimming removed 3 bases from V and 1 base from J, with 15 bases in between. The CDR3 consists of 15 residues. For the CDR3, the DNA is TGCAGTGCTAGGGGGACAACGATTAAGAACACTGAAGCTTTCTTT. This translates into CSARGTTIKNTEAFF.

Ten or more counts support this clonotype. This chain uses TRBV27 with TRBJ2-7; D is uncertain. Per the germline V gene, CDR1 is MNHEY and CDR2 is SMNVEV (reference sequence). There are 13 residues in the CDR3. Between the trimmed V and J ends, which lost 3 bases and 0 bases, there was a span of 6 bases. The CDR3 here is CASSFAASYEQYF. CDR3 DNA sequence: TGTGCCAGCAGTTTCGCAGCCTCCTACGAGCAGTACTTC.

This clonotype occurred once. One base away lies a much larger clone, so this may be a sequencing read error. This chain links TRBV20-1 with TRBJ1-1; D not certain. Germline V gene data show CDR1 as DFQATT and CDR2 as SNEGSKA (reference sequence). This CDR3 is 15 amino acids long. V dropped 2 bases and J dropped 5 bases, with 18 bases sitting between them. The CDR3 loop is CSARYLSGNWTEAFF. DNA for the CDR3: TGCAGTGCTAGATATCTGTCGGGGAATTGGACTGAAGCTTTCTTT.

There are many counts of this clonotype. This chain uses TRBV30 with TRBJ2-3; the D gene is possibly TRBD2 (5 bases). Trimming stripped 4 bases from V and 5 bases from J, with 16 bases between. The CDR3 totals 14 residues. Germline values: CDR1 GTSNPN, CDR2 SVGIG (reference sequence). For the CDR3, the DNA is TGTGCCTGGACTACGGGAACCCCTGGAGATACGCAGTATTTT. This gives the protein CAWTTGTPGDTQYF.

This clonotype came up a few times. The chain recombines TRBV27 with TRBJ1-1; D gene uncertain. This CDR3 spans 13 amino acids. The V end lost 8 bases, the J end lost 4 bases, and 14 bases lay between the germline ends. Per germline, CDR1 MNHEY and CDR2 SMNVEV (reference sequence). Written as DNA, the CDR3 is TGTGCCAGCTCGAACGGGGAGAGCACTGAAGCTTTCTTT. It translates to CASSNGESTEAFF.

This clonotype was observed a handful of times. This rearrangement joins TRBV27 to TRBJ2-5; 7 bases agree with TRBD1. This CDR3 contains 15 residues. Trimming removed 5 bases from V and 5 bases from J; junction bases left unmatched: 11. The germline gives CDR1 MNHEY, CDR2 SMNVEV (reference sequence). CDR3 sequence reads: CASSSFQGVRETQYF. CDR3 sequence (DNA): TGTGCCAGCAGTAGCTTCCAGGGGGTCAGGGAGACCCAGTACTTC.

The rearrangement uses TRBV3-1 and TRBJ2-5; D gene uncertain. V lost 0 bases, J lost 1 base, and 6 bases lay in between. The CDR3 runs to 14 residues. CDR1 is LGHDT, CDR2 YNNKEL, per germline (reference sequence). DNA of the CDR3: TGTGCCAGCAGCCAAGAAGCAGGCCAAGAGACCCAGTACTTC. The encoded protein is CASSQEAGQETQYF.

Concerning this clonotype: This may arise from a read error, as a much more abundant clone is one base away. In this CDR3 the conserved last residue, phenylalanine or tryptophan, is missing, so a read error is likely. The chain employs TRBV10-3 and TRBJ1-1, with a possible D match to TRBD1 (5 bases). Trimming shortened V by 0 bases and J by 4 bases, and 9 bases separated the two germline ends. Germline CDR1 ENHRY, CDR2 SYGVKD. There are 14 residues in the CDR3. The CDR3 DNA follows: TGTGCCATCAGTGAGTCGGTGGGGGGCACTGAAGCTTTCCTT. This gives the protein CAISESVGGTEAFL.

This clonotype turned up a few times. A far larger clone is only one base removed, so a read error is likely. The gene calls are TRBV6-4 and TRBJ2-7; D not certain. The CDR3 loop spans 10 amino acids. The germline V gene encodes CDR1 MRHNA and CDR2 SNTAGT. V dropped 6 bases and J dropped 5 bases, with 5 bases sitting between them. CDR3 sequence: CASSGDEQYF. CDR3 DNA sequence: TGTGCCAGCAGCGGCGACGAGCAGTACTTC.

J is TRBJ2-7 and V is TRBV4-1; D is ambiguous. CDR1 MGHRA and CDR2 YSYEKL come from the germline V gene. CDR3 length equals 16 residues. Trimming took off 3 bases at V and 0 bases at J, with 15 bases between the two ends. CDR3 sequence reads: CASSHPKQDLSYEQYF. CDR3 coding DNA: TGCGCCAGCAGCCACCCCAAGCAGGATCTCTCCTACGAGCAGTACTTC.

This clonotype was counted ten times or more. The rearrangement uses TRBV6-5 and TRBJ2-3; TRBD2 is a possible D gene (6 bases). Per the germline V gene, CDR1 is MNHEY and CDR2 is SVGAGI. There are 14 residues in the CDR3. V lost 0 bases, J lost 5 bases, and 9 bases lay in between. CDR3 in DNA: TGTGCCAGCAGTTACTCGCACGGGGGAGATACGCAGTATTTT. Translated, it gives CASSYSHGGDTQYF.

This clonotype was counted only a few times. CDR3: CASSSLLGQGAETQYF. CDR3 nucleotides: TGTGCCAGCTCATCCTTACTGGGACAGGGGGCAGAGACCCAGTACTTC. This chain connects TRBV18 to TRBJ2-5; 12 nucleotides align to TRBD1. This CDR3 spans 16 amino acids. CDR1 is KGHSH, CDR2 LQKENI, per germline. The V and J ends lost 5 bases and 4 bases, in that order; junction bases with no gene match: 8. The full variable domain, completed using reference TRBV18 and TRBJ2-5, is NAGVMQNPRHLVRRRGQEARLRCSPMKGHSHVYWYRQLPEEGLKFMVYLQKENIIDESGMPKERFSAEFPKEGPSILRIQQVVRGDSAAYFCASSSLLGQGAETQYFGPGTRLLVL.

This clonotype was counted a few times. The genes are TRBV27 and TRBJ2-3; D gene uncertain. This CDR3 contains 15 residues. Trimming shortened V by 5 bases and J by 2 bases, and 14 bases separated the two germline ends. Germline V gene data show CDR1 as MNHEY and CDR2 as SMNVEV (reference sequence). The CDR3 DNA reads TGTGCCAGCAGTCCCCGAGTGGCGGACACAGATACGCAGTATTTT. It codes for CASSPRVADTDTQYF.

This clonotype was counted ten times or more. This chain links TRBV12-3 or TRBV12-4 with TRBJ1-1, with a tentative D call TRBD1 (6 bases). V shed 6 bases and J shed 10 bases, with 15 bases lying between them. There are 12 residues in the CDR3. The CDR3 sequence is CASSPRGGAAFF. In DNA form, the CDR3 reads TGTGCCAGCAGCCCCAGGGGAGGGGCAGCTTTCTTT.

This clonotype was detected only a few times. The chain combines TRBV7-3 with TRBJ2-1; D is ambiguous. Germline V gives CDR1 SGHTA, CDR2 FQGTGA. V lost 2 bases, J lost 0 bases, and 8 bases lay in between. There are 15 residues in the CDR3. The CDR3 DNA reads TGTGCCAGCAGCTTAGCGAGAAACTCCTACAATGAGCAGTTCTTC. Amino acid sequence: CASSLARNSYNEQFF.

This clonotype appeared many times. V and J are TRBV19 and TRBJ2-6; D may be TRBD1 (6 bases). CDR1 and CDR2 (germline): LNHDA, SQIVND (reference sequence). This CDR3 has 17 residues. V was clipped by 6 bases and J by 0 bases, with 15 bases between them. The CDR3 bases are TGTGCCAGTAGCCGGGACACTATCATCTCTGGGGCCAACGTCCTGACTTTC. This codes for CASSRDTIISGANVLTF.

The gene calls are TRBV9 and TRBJ1-1, with D possibly being TRBD1 (6 bases). The CDR3 loop spans 14 amino acids. The V gene's germline CDR1 is SGDLS and CDR2 YYNGEE. The ends were cut back, 0 bases at V and 5 bases at J, with 11 bases in the middle. The CDR3 loop reads CASSVVGGVTEAFF. CDR3 DNA sequence: TGTGCCAGCAGCGTAGTAGGGGGAGTTACTGAAGCTTTCTTT.

A remark on this clonotype: This may stem from a read error, because a much larger clone lies one nucleotide away. The chain employs TRBV15 and TRBJ1-1; TRBD1 aligns across 9 bases. From germline, CDR1 is LNHNV and CDR2 YYDKDF (reference sequence). This CDR3 is built from 14 residues. CDR3 nucleotide sequence: TGTGCCACCGGCAGGGAACGACAGGGGGTTGAAGCTTTCTTT. Protein product: CATGRERQGVEAFF.

This clonotype came up a few times. The rearrangement uses TRBV6-1 and TRBJ2-7; 10 nucleotides align to TRBD2. The V gene's germline CDR1 is MNHNS and CDR2 SASEGT. The CDR3 covers 17 residues. The junction had 8 bases not matched to a gene; V was cut back by 1 base and J by 2 bases. CDR3 bases: TGTGCCAGCAGTGAAGGGGTCGGTAGCGGGGGGACCTACGAGCAGTACTTC. As protein: CASSEGVGSGGTYEQYF.

This clonotype was recorded at least ten times. The chain is built from TRBV11-2 and TRBJ2-3; D remains unclear. The CDR3 contains 15 residues. The V and J ends lost 5 bases and 0 bases respectively, with 12 bases between them. Germline CDR1 SGHAT, CDR2 FQNNGV. In nucleotides, the CDR3 is TGTGCCAGCAGCCCAGTAATTTCTAGCACAGATACGCAGTATTTT. Its protein product is CASSPVISSTDTQYF.

In its sample, this clonotype was seen many times. The genes are TRBV4-2 and TRBJ1-1; no definite D call. Trimming took off 1 base at V and 0 bases at J, with 6 bases between the two ends. The germline V gene encodes CDR1 LGHNA and CDR2 YNFKEQ. The CDR3 loop spans 14 amino acids. CDR3 coding DNA: TGTGCCAGCAGCCAAGGTCAGGTGAACACTGAAGCTTTCTTT. It translates to CASSQGQVNTEAFF.